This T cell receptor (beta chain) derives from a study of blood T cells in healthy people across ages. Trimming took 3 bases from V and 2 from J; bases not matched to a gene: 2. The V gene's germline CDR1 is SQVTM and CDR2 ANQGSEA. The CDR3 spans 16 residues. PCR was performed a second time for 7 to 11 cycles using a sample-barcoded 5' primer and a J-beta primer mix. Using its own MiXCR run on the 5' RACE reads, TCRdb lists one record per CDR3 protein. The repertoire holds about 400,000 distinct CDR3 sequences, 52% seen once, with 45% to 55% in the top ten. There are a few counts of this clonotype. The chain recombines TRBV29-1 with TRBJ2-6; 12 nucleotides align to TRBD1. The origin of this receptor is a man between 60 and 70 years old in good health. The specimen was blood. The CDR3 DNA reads TGCAGCGTTGAGGGACAGGGGGCTCCTGGGGCCAACGTCCTGACTTTC. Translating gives CSVEGQGAPGANVLTF. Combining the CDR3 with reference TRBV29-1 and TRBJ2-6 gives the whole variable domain SAVISQKPSRDICQRGTSLTIQCQVDSQVTMMFWYRQQPGQSLTLIATANQGSEATYESGFVIDKFPISRPNLTFSTLTVSNMSPEDSSIYLCSVEGQGAPGANVLTFGAGSRLTVL.